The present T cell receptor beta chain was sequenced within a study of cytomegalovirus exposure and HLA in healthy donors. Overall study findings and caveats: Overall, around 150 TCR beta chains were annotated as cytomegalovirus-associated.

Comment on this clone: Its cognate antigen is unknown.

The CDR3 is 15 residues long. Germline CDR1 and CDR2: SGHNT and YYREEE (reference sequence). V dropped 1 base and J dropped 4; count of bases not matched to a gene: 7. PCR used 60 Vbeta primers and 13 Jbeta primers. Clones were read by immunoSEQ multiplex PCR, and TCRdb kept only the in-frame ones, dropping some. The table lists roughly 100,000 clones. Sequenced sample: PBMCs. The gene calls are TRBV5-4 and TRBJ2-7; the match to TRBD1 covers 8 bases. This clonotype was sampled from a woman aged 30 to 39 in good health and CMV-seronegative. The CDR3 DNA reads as TGTGCCAGCAGCTTGCGGGCAGGGGGCACTTACGAGCAGTACTTC. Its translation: CASSLRAGGTYEQYF.